The rows below give T cell receptor beta chains drawn from one sample of a study of T-cell reconstitution after alpha-beta-depleted transplantation in children. TCRdb called the PCR reads again in MiXCR, with one record for every CDR3 protein. The sample lists about 580,000 distinct CDR3 sequences, about 23% occurring once. The sequencing here drew on PBMCs, mostly from graft donor cells, taken 360 days after TCRalphabeta/CD19-depleted stem cell transplant. Source of these receptors: a boy in the first two years of life who had a stem cell transplant for acute myeloid leukemia, so the T cells may come from the graft donor. The CDR3 runs from the conserved cysteine through the conserved F or W. A D gene is named only where the DNA matches it firmly. The size entry is marked missing in some rows and otherwise reads once, few, many or a size class.

abundance | d_gene | j_gene | v_gene | CDR3nt | CDR3aa
many | . | TRBJ2-1 | TRBV3-1 | TGTGCCAGCAGCCAAGATACCAGCGGGGGTCACAGGGGGCAGTTCTTC | CASSQDTSGGHRGQFF
many | . | TRBJ2-7 | TRBV12-3/TRBV12-4 | TGTGCCAGCAGTTTTAGTACCTACGAGCAGTACTTC | CASSFSTYEQYF
many | . | TRBJ2-1 | TRBV4-1 | TGCGCCAGCAGCCGGGGGGCGGATGAGCAGTTCTTC | CASSRGADEQFF
. | . | TRBJ2-3 | TRBV4-3 | TGCGCCAGCAGCCAAGATGGGGATACGCAGTATTTT | CASSQDGDTQYF
many | TRBD1 | TRBJ1-4 | TRBV20-1 | TGCAGTGCGGAAGGACAGGAGAATGAAAAACTGTTTTTT | CSAEGQENEKLFF
. | . | TRBJ1-6 | TRBV5-1 | TGCGCCAGCAGCTCGGGGCAGGGTGATAATTCACCCCTCCACTTT | CASSSGQGDNSPLHF
. | . | TRBJ2-1 | TRBV4-2 | TGTGCCAGCAGCCAAGTATCTACGGGTCCAGAGCAGTTCTTC | CASSQVSTGPEQFF
. | . | TRBJ1-5 | TRBV20-1 | TGCAGTGCTAGATCACCCTTTAAGGGATACAATCAGCCCCAGCATTTT | CSARSPFKGYNQPQHF
. | . | TRBJ2-5 | TRBV5-6 | TGTGCCAGCAGCTCGAATCTTCTAAAGGGGGGGGGGAGGCAGTACTTC | CASSSNLLKGGGRQYF
. | . | TRBJ2-3 | TRBV6-1 | TGTGCCAGCAGTGAAGTCCCGGGGATCACAGATACGCAGTATTTT | CASSEVPGITDTQYF
many | TRBD2 | TRBJ2-1 | TRBV20-1 | TGCAGTGCTAGAGATTGGCTAGCGGGGAGCTCCTACAATGAGCAGTTCTTC | CSARDWLAGSSYNEQFF
few | . | TRBJ1-5 | TRBV15 | TGTGCCACCAGCAGACACAGGGAGGGCAATCAGCCCCAGCATTTT | CATSRHREGNQPQHF
many | TRBD2 | TRBJ2-1 | TRBV6-2/TRBV6-3 | TGTGCCAGCAGTTTAAGGCTAGCGGGAGACAGGAGCTCCTACAATGAGCAGTTCTTC | CASSLRLAGDRSSYNEQFF
few | . | TRBJ1-2 | TRBV12-3/TRBV12-4 | TGTGCCAGCGGGTTAGGCGGGACCTTC | CASGLGGTF
few | . | TRBJ2-1 | TRBV7-2 | TGTGCCAGCAGCCCCCGTGGTGGGGGGAGGAGCAATGAGCAGTTCTTC | CASSPRGGGRSNEQFF
many | TRBD1 | TRBJ2-1 | TRBV29-1 | TGCAGTGCGCCGGGTGAGGACAGGGGGTACAATGAGCAGTTCTTC | CSAPGEDRGYNEQFF
many | . | TRBJ1-6 | TRBV15 | TGTGCCACCAGCAGAGATCGAAGGGGTCTAAATTCACCCCTCCACTTT | CATSRDRRGLNSPLHF
. | TRBD2 | TRBJ2-1 | TRBV18 | TGTGCCAGCTCGCCCCAAAGCGGGGACTCCTACAATGAGCAGTTCTTC | CASSPQSGDSYNEQFF
many | . | TRBJ1-3 | TRBV20-1 | TGCAGTGCTAGAGATCGGGAAAGGACGTACTCTGGAAACACCATATATTTT | CSARDRERTYSGNTIYF
many | . | TRBJ2-1 | TRBV20-1 | TGCAGTGCTAGAGATCTGACTAGATGGGGCAATGAGCAGTTCTTC | CSARDLTRWGNEQFF
many | . | TRBJ2-3 | TRBV20-1 | TGCAGTGCTAGTATCCGGCGAGAGGGCCCAGATACGCAGTATTTT | CSASIRREGPDTQYF
many | . | TRBJ1-1 | TRBV29-1 | TGCAGCGTGGGGTCACAGCACTTGAACACTGAAGCTTTCTTT | CSVGSQHLNTEAFF
many | . | TRBJ2-3 | TRBV2 | TGTGCCAGCAGGGATTCTCCTCTAGCGTTCCCAGATACGCAGTATTTT | CASRDSPLAFPDTQYF
. | TRBD1 | TRBJ2-3 | TRBV20-1 | TGCAGTGCTAGAGTTCAGGGGGAAGGCACAGATACGCAGTATTTT | CSARVQGEGTDTQYF
. | TRBD2 | TRBJ2-5 | TRBV24-1 | TGTGCCACCAGTGACCCTAGCGGGGGCGTTCTGACCCAGTACTTC | CATSDPSGGVLTQYF
. | . | TRBJ2-5 | TRBV24-1 | TGTGCCACCAGTGATTTCCAGGGTCTCGCAGCCCGACAAGAGACCCAGTACTTC | CATSDFQGLAARQETQYF
few | . | TRBJ2-7 | TRBV20-1 | TGCAGTGCGCCTCTCGGTCCCTACGAGCAGTACTTC | CSAPLGPYEQYF
. | . | TRBJ2-3 | TRBV15 | TGTGCCACCAGCAGAGCTCGGGATACGCAGTATTTT | CATSRARDTQYF
. | . | TRBJ2-5 | TRBV10-3 | TGTGCCATCAGTTACAGGAAAGAGACCCAGTACTTC | CAISYRKETQYF
. | . | TRBJ2-2 | TRBV20-1 | TGCAGTGCTGAACCTCTAGCGAACACCGGGGAGCTGTTTTTT | CSAEPLANTGELFF
many | . | TRBJ2-3 | TRBV20-1 | TGCAGTGCCTACCTCGGCCCGACAGCTTCTAGCACAGATACGCAGTATTTT | CSAYLGPTASSTDTQYF
many | . | TRBJ1-1 | TRBV5-5 | TGTGCCAGCAGTTTTGCAGGGGAAACTGAAGCTTTCTTT | CASSFAGETEAFF
many | TRBD2 | TRBJ2-5 | TRBV20-1 | TGCAGTGCTAGCGTCCCTAGCGGGGGGTGGGAGACCCAGTACTTC | CSASVPSGGWETQYF
. | TRBD1 | TRBJ2-5 | TRBV12-3/TRBV12-4 | TGTGCCAGCAGCCTCCAACAGGGGAAATCGGGCCAAGAGACCCAGTACTTC | CASSLQQGKSGQETQYF
many | . | TRBJ2-3 | TRBV7-9 | TGTGCCAGCAGCTTGCTTAGTACTACGAGCACAGATACGCAGTATTTT | CASSLLSTTSTDTQYF
many | TRBD1 | TRBJ2-2 | TRBV10-3 | TGTGCCACCGGTGGGGGAATGACAGGGCCCACCGGGGAGCTGTTTTTT | CATGGGMTGPTGELFF
many | TRBD1 | TRBJ2-4 | TRBV20-1 | TGCAGTGCTCCCCTGGACAGGACAGGCAAAAACATTCAGTACTTC | CSAPLDRTGKNIQYF
many | . | TRBJ1-1 | TRBV5-1 | TGCGCCAGCAGCTTTCATGCTTTCTTT | CASSFHAFF
. | . | TRBJ1-5 | TRBV29-1 | TGCAGCGTTGCCTTGGACAGTCGCAATCAGCCCCAGCATTTT | CSVALDSRNQPQHF
few | TRBD1 | TRBJ2-2 | TRBV12-3/TRBV12-4 | TGTGCCAGCCTTGTGGAGTGGGACAGGGTTTCGAACACCGGGGAGCTGTTTTTT | CASLVEWDRVSNTGELFF
few | . | TRBJ1-6 | TRBV7-9 | TGTGCCAGCGCCGCGAGGGGGGAGGGCTCACCCCTCCACTTT | CASAARGEGSPLHF
many | . | TRBJ2-1 | TRBV12-3/TRBV12-4 | TGTGCCAGCAGTTTAGCGCTGGCAGTTATAGGACCGAATGAGCAGTTCTTC | CASSLALAVIGPNEQFF